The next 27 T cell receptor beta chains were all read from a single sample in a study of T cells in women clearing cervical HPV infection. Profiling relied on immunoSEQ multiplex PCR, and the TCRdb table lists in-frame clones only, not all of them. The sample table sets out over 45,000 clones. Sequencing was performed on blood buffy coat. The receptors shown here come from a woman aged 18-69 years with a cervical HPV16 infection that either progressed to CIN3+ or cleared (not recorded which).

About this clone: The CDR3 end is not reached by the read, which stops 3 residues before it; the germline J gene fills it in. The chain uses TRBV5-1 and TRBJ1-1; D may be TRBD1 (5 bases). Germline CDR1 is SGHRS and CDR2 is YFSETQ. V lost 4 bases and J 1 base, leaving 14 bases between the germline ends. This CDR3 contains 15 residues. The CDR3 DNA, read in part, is TGCGCCAGCAGCAACCCAGGGTTCTCGAACACTGAA. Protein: CASSNPGFSNTE. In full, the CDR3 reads CASSNPGFSNTEAFF.

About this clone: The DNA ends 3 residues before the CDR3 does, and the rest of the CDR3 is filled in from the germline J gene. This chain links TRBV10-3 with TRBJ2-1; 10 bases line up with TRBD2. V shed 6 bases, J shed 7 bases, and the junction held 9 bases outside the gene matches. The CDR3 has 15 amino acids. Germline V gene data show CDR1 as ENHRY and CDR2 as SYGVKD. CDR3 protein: CAISASGGARNEQFF. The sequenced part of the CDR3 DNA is TGTGCCATCAGCGCGAGCGGGGGGGCCAGAAATGAG.

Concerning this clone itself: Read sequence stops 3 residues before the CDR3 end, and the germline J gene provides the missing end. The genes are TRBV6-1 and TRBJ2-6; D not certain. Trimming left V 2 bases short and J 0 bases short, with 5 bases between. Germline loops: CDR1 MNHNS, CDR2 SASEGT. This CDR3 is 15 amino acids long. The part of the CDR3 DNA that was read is TGTGCCAGCAGTGAACTTCGCTCTGGGGCCAACGTC. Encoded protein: CASSELRSGANV. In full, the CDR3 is CASSELRSGANVLTF.

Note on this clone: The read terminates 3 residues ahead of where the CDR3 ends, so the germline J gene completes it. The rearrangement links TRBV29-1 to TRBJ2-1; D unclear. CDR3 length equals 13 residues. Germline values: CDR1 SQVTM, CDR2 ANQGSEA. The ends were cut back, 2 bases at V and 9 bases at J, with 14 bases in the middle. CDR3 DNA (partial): TGCAGCGTTGAATGGTCCGGTCTACGTGAG. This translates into CSVEWSGLRE. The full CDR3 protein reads CSVEWSGLREQFF.

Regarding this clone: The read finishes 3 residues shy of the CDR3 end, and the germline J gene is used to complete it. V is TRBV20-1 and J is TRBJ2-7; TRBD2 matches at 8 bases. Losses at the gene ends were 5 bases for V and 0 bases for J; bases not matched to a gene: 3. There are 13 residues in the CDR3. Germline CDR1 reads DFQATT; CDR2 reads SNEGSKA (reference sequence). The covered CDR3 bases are TGCAGTGCTCGGGGGGGCTACTCCTACGAG. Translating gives CSARGGYSYE. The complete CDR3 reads CSARGGYSYEQYF.

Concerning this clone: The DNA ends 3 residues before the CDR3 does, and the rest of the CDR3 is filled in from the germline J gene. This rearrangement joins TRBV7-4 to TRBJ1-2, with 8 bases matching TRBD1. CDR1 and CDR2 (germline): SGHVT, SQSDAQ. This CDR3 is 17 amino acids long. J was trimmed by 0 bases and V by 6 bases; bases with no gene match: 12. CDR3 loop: CASSLGGDRPTNYGYTF. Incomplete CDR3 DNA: TGTGCCAGCAGTTTGGGCGGGGACAGGCCTACTAACTATGGC.

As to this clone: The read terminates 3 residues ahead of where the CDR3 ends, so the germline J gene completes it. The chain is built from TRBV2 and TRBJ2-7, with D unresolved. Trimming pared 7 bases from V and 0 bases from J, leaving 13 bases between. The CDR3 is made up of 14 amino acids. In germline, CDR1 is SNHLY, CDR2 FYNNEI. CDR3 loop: CASIIARSSYEQYF. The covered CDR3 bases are TGTGCCAGCATAATAGCCCGGAGCTCCTACGAG.

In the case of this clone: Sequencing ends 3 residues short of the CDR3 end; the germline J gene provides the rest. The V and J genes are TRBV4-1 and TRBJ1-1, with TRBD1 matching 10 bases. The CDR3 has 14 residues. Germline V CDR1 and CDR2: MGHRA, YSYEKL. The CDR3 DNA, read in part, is TGCGCCAGCAGCCAAGGACAGGGGGCGATTAGA. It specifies CASSQGQGAIR. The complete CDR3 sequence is CASSQGQGAIRAFF.

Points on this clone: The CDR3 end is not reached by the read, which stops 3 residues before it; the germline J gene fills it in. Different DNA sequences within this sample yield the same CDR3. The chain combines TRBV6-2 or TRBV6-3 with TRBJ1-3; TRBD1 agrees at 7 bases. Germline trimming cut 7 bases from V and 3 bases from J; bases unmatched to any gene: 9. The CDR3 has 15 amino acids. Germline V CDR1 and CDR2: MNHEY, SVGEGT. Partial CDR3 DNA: TGTGCCAGCAACCCGTTCCGGACAGGTGGAAACACC. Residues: CASNPFRTGGNT. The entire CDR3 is CASNPFRTGGNTIYF.

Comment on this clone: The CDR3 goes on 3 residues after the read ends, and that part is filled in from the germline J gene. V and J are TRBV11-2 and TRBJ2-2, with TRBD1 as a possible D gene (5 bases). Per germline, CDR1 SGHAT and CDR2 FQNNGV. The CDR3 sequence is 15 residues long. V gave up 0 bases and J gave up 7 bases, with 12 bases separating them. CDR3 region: CASSLDRVVVGELFF. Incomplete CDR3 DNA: TGTGCCAGCAGCTTAGACAGGGTTGTCGTCGGGGAG. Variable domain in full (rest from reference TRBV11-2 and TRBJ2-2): EAGVAQSPRYKIIEKRQSVAFWCNPISGHATLYWYQQILGQGPKLLIQFQNNGVVDDSQLPKDRFSAERLKGVDSTLKIQPAKLEDSAVYLCASSLDRVVVGELFFGEGSRLTVL.

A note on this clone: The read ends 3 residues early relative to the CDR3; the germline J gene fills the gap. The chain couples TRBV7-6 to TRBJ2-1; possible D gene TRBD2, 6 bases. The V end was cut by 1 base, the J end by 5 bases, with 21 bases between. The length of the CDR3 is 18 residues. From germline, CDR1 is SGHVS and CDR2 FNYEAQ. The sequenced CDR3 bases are TGTGCCAGCAGCTTAGACCCTTGGAGACTAGAAGGGAACAATGAG. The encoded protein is CASSLDPWRLEGNNE. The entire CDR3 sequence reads CASSLDPWRLEGNNEQFF. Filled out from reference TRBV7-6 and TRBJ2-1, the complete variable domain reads GAGVSQSPRYKVTKRGQDVALRCDPISGHVSLYWYRQALGQGPEFLTYFNYEAQQDKSGLPNDRFSAERPEGSISTLTIQRTEQRDSAMYRCASSLDPWRLEGNNEQFFGPGTRLTVL.

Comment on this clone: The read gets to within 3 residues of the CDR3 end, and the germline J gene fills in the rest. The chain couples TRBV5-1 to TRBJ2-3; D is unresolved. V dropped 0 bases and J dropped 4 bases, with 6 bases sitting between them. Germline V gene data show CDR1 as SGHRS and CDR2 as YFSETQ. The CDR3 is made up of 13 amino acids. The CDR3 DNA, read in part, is TGCGCCAGCAGCTTGGCTACGGCAGATACG. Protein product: CASSLATADT. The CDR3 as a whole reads CASSLATADTQYF.

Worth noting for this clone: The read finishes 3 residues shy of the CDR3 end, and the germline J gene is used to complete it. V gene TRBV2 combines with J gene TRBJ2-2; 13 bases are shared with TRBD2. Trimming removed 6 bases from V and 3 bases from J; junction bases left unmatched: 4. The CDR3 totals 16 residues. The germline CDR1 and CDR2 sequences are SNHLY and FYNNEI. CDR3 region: CASRELAGGYTGELFF. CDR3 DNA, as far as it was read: TGTGCCAGCAGGGAACTAGCGGGGGGGTACACCGGGGAG.

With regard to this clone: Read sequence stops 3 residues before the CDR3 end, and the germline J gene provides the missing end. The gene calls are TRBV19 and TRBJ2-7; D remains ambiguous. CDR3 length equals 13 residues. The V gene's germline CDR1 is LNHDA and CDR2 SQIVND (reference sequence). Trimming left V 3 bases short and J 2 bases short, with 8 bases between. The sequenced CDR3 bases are TGTGCCAGTAGTATTTCCCCAACCTACGAG. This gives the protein CASSISPTYE. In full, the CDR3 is CASSISPTYEQYF.

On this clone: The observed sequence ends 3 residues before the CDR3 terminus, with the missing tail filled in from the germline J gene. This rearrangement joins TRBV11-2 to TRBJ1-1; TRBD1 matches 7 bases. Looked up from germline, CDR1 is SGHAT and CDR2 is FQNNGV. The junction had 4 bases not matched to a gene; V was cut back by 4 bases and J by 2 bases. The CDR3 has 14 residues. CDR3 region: CASSSRQGNTEAFF. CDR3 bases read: TGTGCCAGCAGCTCCCGACAGGGAAACACTGAA.

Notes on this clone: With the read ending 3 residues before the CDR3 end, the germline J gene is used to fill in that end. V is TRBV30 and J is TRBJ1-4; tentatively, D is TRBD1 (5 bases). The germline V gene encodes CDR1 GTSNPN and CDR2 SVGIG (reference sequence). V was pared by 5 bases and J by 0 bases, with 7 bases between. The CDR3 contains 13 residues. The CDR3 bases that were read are TGTGCCTGGGACAGTGCAACTAATGAAAAA. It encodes CAWDSATNEK. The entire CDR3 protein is CAWDSATNEKLFF.

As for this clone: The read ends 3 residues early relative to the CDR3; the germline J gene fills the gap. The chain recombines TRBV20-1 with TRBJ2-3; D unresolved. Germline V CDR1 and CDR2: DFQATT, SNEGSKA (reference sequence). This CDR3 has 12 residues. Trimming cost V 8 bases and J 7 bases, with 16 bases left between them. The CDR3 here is CSTVDLSYTQYF. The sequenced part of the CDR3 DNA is TGCAGTACAGTGGATCTCTCTTATACG.

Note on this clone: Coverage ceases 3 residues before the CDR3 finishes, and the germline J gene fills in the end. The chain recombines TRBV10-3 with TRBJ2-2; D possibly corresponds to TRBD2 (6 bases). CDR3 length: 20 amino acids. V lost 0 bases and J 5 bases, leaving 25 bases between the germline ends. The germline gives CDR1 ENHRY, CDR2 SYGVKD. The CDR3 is CAISESGGSRGAVYTGELFF. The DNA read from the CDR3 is TGTGCCATCAGTGAGTCGGGGGGTTCAAGGGGCGCGGTTTATACCGGGGAG.

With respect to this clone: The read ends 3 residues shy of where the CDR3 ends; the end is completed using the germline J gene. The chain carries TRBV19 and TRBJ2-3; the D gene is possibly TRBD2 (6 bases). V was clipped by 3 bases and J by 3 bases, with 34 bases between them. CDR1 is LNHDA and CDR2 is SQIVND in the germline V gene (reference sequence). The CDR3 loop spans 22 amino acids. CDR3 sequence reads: CASSISARGREGSWGFTDTQYF. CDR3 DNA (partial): TGTGCCAGTAGTATCTCCGCGCGGGGCAGGGAAGGGTCGTGGGGTTTTACAGATACG.

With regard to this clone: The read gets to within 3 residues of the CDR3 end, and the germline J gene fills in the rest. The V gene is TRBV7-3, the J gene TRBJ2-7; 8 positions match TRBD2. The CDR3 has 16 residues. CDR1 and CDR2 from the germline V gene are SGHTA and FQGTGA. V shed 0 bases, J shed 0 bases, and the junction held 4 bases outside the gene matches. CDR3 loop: CASSLTAGVPSYEQYF. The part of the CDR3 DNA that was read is TGTGCCAGCAGCTTAACAGCGGGGGTACCCTCCTACGAG.

The CDR3 sequence: CASSPQGQGAQPQHF. The CDR3 bases that were read are TGTGCCAGCTCACCACAGGGGCAGGGTGCTCAGCCC. The J gene is TRBJ1-5, the V gene TRBV18; weak D call: TRBD1 (5 bases). With the read ending 3 residues before the CDR3 end, the germline J gene is used to fill in that end. V was clipped by 1 base and J by 6 bases, with 13 bases between them. This CDR3 is built from 15 residues. The germline V gene has CDR1 KGHSH and CDR2 LQKENI. Together with reference TRBV18 and TRBJ1-5, the CDR3 gives the full variable domain: NAGVMQNPRHLVRRRGQEARLRCSPMKGHSHVYWYRQLPEEGLKFMVYLQKENIIDESGMPKERFSAEFPKEGPSILRIQQVVRGDSAAYFCASSPQGQGAQPQHFGDGTRLSIL.

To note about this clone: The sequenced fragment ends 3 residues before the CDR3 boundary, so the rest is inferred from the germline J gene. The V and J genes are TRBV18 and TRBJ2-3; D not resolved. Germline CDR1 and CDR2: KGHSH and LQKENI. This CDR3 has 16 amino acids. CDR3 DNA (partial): TGTGCCAGCTCACCAAGATATAGCCTGAAAGAAGAGACG. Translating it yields CASSPRYSLKEET. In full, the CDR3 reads CASSPRYSLKEETQYF. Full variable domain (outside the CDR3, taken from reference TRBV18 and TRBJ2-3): NAGVMQNPRHLVRRRGQEARLRCSPMKGHSHVYWYRQLPEEGLKFMVYLQKENIIDESGMPKERFSAEFPKEGPSILRIQQVVRGDSAAYFCASSPRYSLKEETQYFGPGTRLTVL.

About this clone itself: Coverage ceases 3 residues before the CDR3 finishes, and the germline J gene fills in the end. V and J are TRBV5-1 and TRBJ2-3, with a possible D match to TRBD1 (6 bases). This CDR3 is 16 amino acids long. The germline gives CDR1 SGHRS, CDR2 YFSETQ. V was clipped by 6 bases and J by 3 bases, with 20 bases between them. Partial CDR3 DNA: TGCGCCAGCAAGGAGAAAGGGGGTAGCGTAACAGATACG. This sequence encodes CASKEKGGSVTDT. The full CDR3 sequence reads CASKEKGGSVTDTQYF.

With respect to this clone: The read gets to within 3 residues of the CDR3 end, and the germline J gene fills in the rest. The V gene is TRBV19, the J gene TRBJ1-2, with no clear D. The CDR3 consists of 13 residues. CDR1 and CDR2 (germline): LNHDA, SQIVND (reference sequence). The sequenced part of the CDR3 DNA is TGTGCCAGTAGTTCTCGACACACAGATACC. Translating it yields CASSSRHTDT. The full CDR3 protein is CASSSRHTDTYTF.

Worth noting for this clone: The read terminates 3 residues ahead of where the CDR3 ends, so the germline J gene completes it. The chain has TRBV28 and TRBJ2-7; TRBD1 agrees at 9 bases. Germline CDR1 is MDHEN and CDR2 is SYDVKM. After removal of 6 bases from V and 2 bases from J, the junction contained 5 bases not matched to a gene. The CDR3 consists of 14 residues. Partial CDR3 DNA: TGTGCCAGCAGATCGGGACAGGGAACCTACGAG. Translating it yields CASRSGQGTYE. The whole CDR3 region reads CASRSGQGTYEQYF.

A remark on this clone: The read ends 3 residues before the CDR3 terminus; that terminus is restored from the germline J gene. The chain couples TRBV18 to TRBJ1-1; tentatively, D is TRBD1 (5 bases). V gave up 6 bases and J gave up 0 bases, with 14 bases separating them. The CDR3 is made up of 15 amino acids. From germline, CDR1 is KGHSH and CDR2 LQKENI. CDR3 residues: CASSSREDVNTEAFF. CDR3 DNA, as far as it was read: TGTGCCAGCTCCTCCAGGGAGGATGTGAACACTGAA.

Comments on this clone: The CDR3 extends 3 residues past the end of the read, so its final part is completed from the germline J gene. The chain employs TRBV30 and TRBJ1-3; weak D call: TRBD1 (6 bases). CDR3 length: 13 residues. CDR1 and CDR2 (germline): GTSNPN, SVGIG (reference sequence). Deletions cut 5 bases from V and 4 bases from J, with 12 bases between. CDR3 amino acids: CAWGTGPGNTIYF. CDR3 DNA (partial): TGTGCCTGGGGTACAGGGCCCGGAAACACC.